The 18 T cell receptor beta chains below were found in one sample sequenced in a study of T cells in localized non-small cell lung cancer. Sequencing used immunoSEQ multiplex PCR; TCRdb keeps in-frame clones, though not all of them. In the table there are about 31,000 clones, 90% to 95% of which are singletons. Sequenced material: peripheral blood, taken before any cancer treatment. These receptors all stem from a woman between 40 and 69 years old with stage I lung adenocarcinoma.

The chain couples TRBV5-1 to TRBJ2-5; D is uncertain. The CDR3 has 12 residues. With 0 bases removed from V and 5 bases from J, the gap between germline ends came to 5 bases. Per germline, CDR1 SGHRS and CDR2 YFSETQ. The DNA of the CDR3 is TGCGCCAGCAGCTTGGAATGGGAGACCCAGTACTTC. Residues: CASSLEWETQYF.

V usage is TRBV6-1 and J usage is TRBJ2-5; 9 bases fit TRBD1. The CDR3 sequence is 17 residues long. Trimming at V came to 1 base and at J to 3 bases, leaving 9 bases not matched to a gene. CDR1 is MNHNS, CDR2 SASEGT, per germline. This CDR3 is CASSEGGGQGPKETQYF. The CDR3 region has the DNA TGTGCCAGCAGTGAAGGGGGAGGACAGGGGCCTAAAGAGACCCAGTACTTC.

In this sample, this clone turned up a few times. The gene calls are TRBV12-5 and TRBJ1-1, with unresolved D. CDR3 length equals 15 residues. V gave up 6 bases and J gave up 0 bases, with 14 bases separating them. Per germline, CDR1 LGHNT and CDR2 FRNRAP. CDR3 amino acids: CASGQRAAMNTEAFF. In DNA form, the CDR3 reads TGTGCTAGTGGACAGCGGGCAGCCATGAACACTGAAGCTTTCTTT.

The chain couples TRBV27 to TRBJ1-1; 7 bases are shared with TRBD1. V was pared by 4 bases and J by 6 bases, with 8 bases of the junction left unmatched. Per the germline V gene, CDR1 is MNHEY and CDR2 is SMNVEV (reference sequence). The CDR3 contains 14 residues. CDR3 sequence reads: CASSSSLGGPEAFF. The CDR3 coding sequence is TGTGCCAGCAGTTCCTCCCTAGGGGGCCCTGAAGCTTTCTTT.

Of note for this clone: The junction shows a germline mismatch at one end, possibly a read error. Other DNA variants within this sample encode the same CDR3. The V gene is TRBV6-1, the J gene TRBJ2-2; D is undetermined. Per germline, CDR1 MNHNS and CDR2 SASEGT. The CDR3 runs 13 residues. CDR3 nucleotides: TGTGCCAGCAGTTGGGTAAACACTGGGGAGCTGTTTTTT. Protein: CASSWVNTGELFF.

The chain links TRBV28 to TRBJ2-7; the match to TRBD2 covers 10 bases. Unmatched junction bases numbered 9, after V lost 6 bases and J lost 7 bases. This CDR3 has 14 amino acids. Germline loops: CDR1 MDHEN, CDR2 SYDVKM. The CDR3 nucleotides read TGTGCCAGCAGCAAGTCAGCGGGAGGGAGAGAGCAGTACTTC. This gives the protein CASSKSAGGREQYF. The full variable domain, completed using reference TRBV28 and TRBJ2-7, is DVKVTQSSRYLVKRTGEKVFLECVQDMDHENMFWYRQDPGLGLRLIYFSYDVKMKEKGDIPEGYSVSREKKERFSLILESASTNQTSMYLCASSKSAGGREQYFGPGTRLTVT.

V usage is TRBV5-1 and J usage is TRBJ2-3, with unresolved D. The CDR3 sequence is 15 residues long. Per the germline V gene, CDR1 is SGHRS and CDR2 is YFSETQ. Trimming removed 4 bases at V and 0 bases at J, with 12 bases between. The CDR3 DNA is TGCGCCAGCAGCGAAGCCTCGATTAGCACAGATACGCAGTATTTT. It translates to CASSEASISTDTQYF.

The J gene is TRBJ2-1, the V gene TRBV7-2, with D perhaps TRBD1 or TRBD2 (5 bases each). CDR3 length equals 15 residues. CDR1 SGHTA and CDR2 FQGNSA come from the germline V gene. The V and J ends lost 4 bases and 8 bases respectively, with 18 bases between them. DNA of the CDR3: TGTGCCAGCAGCTCAAGGGGCCGTGAGGGGCATGAGCAGTTCTTC. Protein sequence: CASSSRGREGHEQFF.

This chain joins TRBV5-6 and TRBJ1-5; D remains ambiguous. Deletions cut 2 bases from V and 4 bases from J, with 7 bases between. CDR1 SGHDT and CDR2 YYEEEE come from the germline V gene. This CDR3 comprises 13 residues. CDR3 region: CASSFRINQPQHF. CDR3 coding DNA: TGTGCCAGCAGCTTCAGAATAAATCAGCCCCAGCATTTT.

This clone was recorded once. The J gene is TRBJ1-2, the V gene TRBV7-3; 12 bases line up with TRBD1. This CDR3 has 16 residues. With V trimmed by 2 bases and J by 7 bases, 8 bases remained unmatched. Germline V gene sequence: CDR1 SGHTA, CDR2 FQGTGA. CDR3 nucleotide sequence: TGTGCCAGCAGCTTATCCGCGGGACAGGGGGCGCGTGGCTACACCTTC. Protein product: CASSLSAGQGARGYTF.

This rearrangement joins TRBV9 to TRBJ1-1; D may be TRBD1 (5 bases). The germline V and J ends were trimmed by 4 bases and 3 bases, with 19 bases remaining between them. Germline CDR1 and CDR2: SGDLS and YYNGEE. The CDR3 totals 16 residues. This chain's CDR3 is CASSPRIQGGYTEAFF. The CDR3 region has the DNA TGTGCCAGCAGCCCACGGATCCAGGGTGGGTACACTGAAGCTTTCTTT.

The chain couples TRBV18 to TRBJ1-2, with D unresolved. The germline V gene encodes CDR1 KGHSH and CDR2 LQKENI. V was shortened by 2 bases and J by 6 bases, with 7 bases between the two germline ends. This CDR3 contains 12 residues. CDR3 nucleotide sequence: TGTGCCAGCTCACCAGGGCTGCATGGCTACACCTTC. Its translation: CASSPGLHGYTF. The full variable domain, rest sourced from reference TRBV18 and TRBJ1-2, is NAGVMQNPRHLVRRRGQEARLRCSPMKGHSHVYWYRQLPEEGLKFMVYLQKENIIDESGMPKERFSAEFPKEGPSILRIQQVVRGDSAAYFCASSPGLHGYTFGSGTRLTVV.

CDR3 region: CASSQERIRTYEQYF. The DNA of the CDR3 is TGCGCCAGCAGCCAAGAACGTATCAGAACCTACGAGCAGTACTTC. The chain carries TRBV4-3 and TRBJ2-7; D remains ambiguous. The ends were cut back, 0 bases at V and 2 bases at J, with 11 bases in the middle. Germline values: CDR1 LGHNA, CDR2 YSLEER. The CDR3 contains 15 residues.

This chain connects TRBV7-2 to TRBJ2-2; D gene ambiguous. The germline CDR1 and CDR2 sequences are SGHTA and FQGNSA. The CDR3 totals 14 residues. V was clipped by 5 bases and J by 3 bases, with 10 bases between them. The chain's CDR3 is CASSPTGYTGELFF. CDR3 nucleotides: TGTGCCAGCAGCCCGACTGGGTACACCGGGGAGCTGTTTTTT.

This rearrangement joins TRBV28 to TRBJ2-1, with 13 bases aligning to TRBD2. The CDR3 is 15 amino acids. V was pared by 5 bases and J by 6 bases, with 4 bases of the junction left unmatched. CDR1 is MDHEN and CDR2 is SYDVKM in the germline V gene. The CDR3 DNA follows: TGTGCCAGCAGTGTAGGGACTAGCGGGGTCAATGAGCAGTTCTTC. It is translated as CASSVGTSGVNEQFF.

The chain couples TRBV9 to TRBJ2-5, with a tentative D call TRBD1 (6 bases). Germline V CDR1 and CDR2: SGDLS, YYNGEE. The CDR3 runs 13 residues. The V and J ends lost 0 bases and 5 bases respectively, with 8 bases between them. The CDR3 region is CASSVGGQETQYF. As DNA, the CDR3 is TGTGCCAGCAGCGTAGGGGGGCAGGAGACCCAGTACTTC.

The chain recombines TRBV29-1 with TRBJ1-1; D is ambiguous. Trimming took off 7 bases at V and 0 bases at J, with 15 bases between the two ends. The CDR3 contains 14 residues. Germline loops: CDR1 SQVTM, CDR2 ANQGSEA. The CDR3 DNA reads as TGCAGCGCAGAGGGTAAGGGAGTGAACACTGAAGCTTTCTTT. Translation gives CSAEGKGVNTEAFF.

The genes are TRBV19 and TRBJ1-2; D is possibly TRBD1 (5 bases). The CDR3 is made up of 14 amino acids. V was pared by 10 bases and J by 3 bases, with 18 bases between. Germline values: CDR1 LNHDA, CDR2 SQIVND (reference sequence). DNA for the CDR3: TGTGCCACCTCAGCCGGTGGGGGGGACTATGGCTACACCTTC. Encoded protein: CATSAGGGDYGYTF.